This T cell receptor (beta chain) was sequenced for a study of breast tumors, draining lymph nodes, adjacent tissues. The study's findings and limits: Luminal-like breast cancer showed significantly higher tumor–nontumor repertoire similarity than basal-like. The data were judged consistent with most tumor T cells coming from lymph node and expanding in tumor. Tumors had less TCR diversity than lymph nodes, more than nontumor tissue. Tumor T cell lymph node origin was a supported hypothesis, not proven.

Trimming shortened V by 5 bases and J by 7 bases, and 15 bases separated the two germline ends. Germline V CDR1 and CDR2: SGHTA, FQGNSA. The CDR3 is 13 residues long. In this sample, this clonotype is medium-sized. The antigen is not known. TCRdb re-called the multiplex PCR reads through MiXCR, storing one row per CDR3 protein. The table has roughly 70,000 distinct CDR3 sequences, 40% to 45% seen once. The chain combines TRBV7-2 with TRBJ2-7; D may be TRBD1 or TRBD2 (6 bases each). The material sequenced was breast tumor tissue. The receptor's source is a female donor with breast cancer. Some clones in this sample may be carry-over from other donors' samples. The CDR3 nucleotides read TGTGCCAGCAGCCAACGGGGGCAGAGGGAGCAGTACTTC. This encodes CASSQRGQREQYF.